This T cell receptor (beta chain) comes out of a study of blood T cell repertoires in COVID-19. Membership in each cohort depended on participant-reported clinical history. Original processing notes: Nucleated cell number was recorded as an estimate derived from reference gene primer amplification. Measured with immunoSEQ multiplex PCR; TCRdb has only the in-frame clones, and not every one. V, J and clone size were drawn from that table, and D and trimming were deduced from the DNA. The sample records hundreds of thousands of clones, about nine tenths being singletons. The CDR3 spans 12 residues. Germline V gives CDR1 SNHLY, CDR2 FYNNEI. The ends lost 6 bases at V and 7 bases at J; junction bases unmatched: 4.

The chain uses TRBV2 and TRBJ1-2; 8 nucleotides agree with TRBD1. This clonotype was obtained from a woman aged 50 to 60 who had recovered from COVID-19. Sequencing input: PBMCs or T cells enriched from blood (not recorded which). CDR3 in amino acids: CASRTGVVGYTF. CDR3 coding DNA: TGTGCCAGCAGGACAGGGGTCGTTGGCTACACCTTC.